A selection of T cell receptor beta chains follows, all from one sample in a study of blood T cell repertoires in COVID-19. The table came from immunoSEQ multiplex PCR; TCRdb's copy has only in-frame clones and leaves some out. In the table there are fewer than 150,000 clones, 84% of which are singletons. The specimen sequenced was peripheral blood. All receptors come from a woman in her thirties who had recovered from COVID-19. CDR3s include the opening cysteine and the closing phenylalanine or tryptophan. A D gene is named only where the DNA matches it firmly. Only some rows state a clone size, as once, few, many or a class for expanded clones.

abundance	v_gene	j_gene	d_gene	CDR3aa	CDR3nt
-	TRBV29-1	TRBJ1-1	-	CSVEVRGNTEAFF	TGCAGCGTTGAAGTGCGGGGGAACACTGAAGCTTTCTTT
-	TRBV5-1	TRBJ2-1	-	CASSWGGNYNEQFF	TGCGCCAGCAGCTGGGGCGGGAACTACAATGAGCAGTTCTTC
-	TRBV7-8	TRBJ2-7	TRBD2	CASSPGTSGASLYEQYF	TGTGCCAGCAGCCCCGGGACTAGCGGGGCAAGCCTCTACGAGCAGTACTTC
-	TRBV29-1	TRBJ2-1	TRBD2	CSAERGGRGRAQFF	TGCAGCGCCGAAAGGGGCGGGAGGGGTCGAGCTCAGTTCTTC
-	TRBV2	TRBJ2-1	TRBD1	CASSYAPGQGASEQFF	TGTGCCAGCAGCTACGCCCCGGGACAGGGAGCCAGTGAGCAGTTCTTC
-	TRBV6-5	TRBJ1-2	TRBD1	CASSTQGASTYGYTF	TGTGCCAGCAGTACCCAGGGGGCGTCTACCTATGGCTACACCTTC
-	TRBV5-6	TRBJ2-1	TRBD1	CASTSGTGSSYNEQFF	TGTGCCAGCACCTCCGGGACAGGGAGCTCCTACAATGAGCAGTTCTTC
-	TRBV27	TRBJ2-3	-	CASSLGGWAGPRTDTQYF	TGTGCCAGCAGTTTGGGGGGTTGGGCAGGGCCTCGCACAGATACGCAGTATTTT
-	TRBV5-6	TRBJ1-1	TRBD1	CASSSQGVTEAFF	TGTGCCAGCAGCTCACAGGGGGTCACTGAAGCTTTCTTT
-	TRBV27	TRBJ2-3	-	CASRLRDTQYF	TGTGCCAGCAGACTAAGAGATACGCAGTATTTT
few	TRBV19	TRBJ2-7	TRBD2	CASSAFGGGYEQYF	TGTGCCAGTAGTGCGTTTGGGGGGGGCTACGAGCAGTACTTC
few	TRBV23-1	TRBJ1-3	-	CASDTGGPSGNTIYF	TGCGCCAGCGACACCGGGGGTCCCTCTGGAAACACCATATATTTT
few	TRBV5-8	TRBJ2-2	TRBD1	CASNKGQGSGELFF	TGTGCCAGCAACAAGGGACAGGGGTCAGGGGAGCTGTTTTTT
few	TRBV29-1	TRBJ1-1	TRBD1	CSARQGMNTEAFF	TGCAGCGCAAGACAGGGGATGAACACTGAAGCTTTCTTT
-	TRBV5-6	TRBJ2-7	TRBD1	CASRKRGHSYEQYF	TGTGCCAGCAGAAAGAGGGGGCACTCCTACGAGCAGTACTTC
-	TRBV15	TRBJ2-7	-	CATSTSGDEQYF	TGTGCCACCAGCACGAGCGGTGACGAGCAGTACTTC
-	TRBV27	TRBJ1-1	TRBD1	CASSDRGPEAFF	TGTGCCAGCAGTGACAGGGGTCCTGAAGCTTTCTTT
-	TRBV7-3	TRBJ2-1	-	CASSLIIGGSEQFF	TGTGCCAGCAGCTTAATAATTGGAGGATCTGAGCAGTTCTTC
-	TRBV2	TRBJ1-5	TRBD1	CASSERGTVNQPQHF	TGTGCCAGCAGTGAAAGAGGGACAGTGAATCAGCCCCAGCATTTT
-	TRBV6-5	TRBJ1-1	-	CASSRGGNTEAFF	TGTGCCAGCAGTCGGGGAGGGAACACTGAAGCTTTCTTT
-	TRBV3-1/TRBV3-2	TRBJ1-3	-	CASSQMANSGNTIYF	TGTGCCAGCAGCCAAATGGCCAACTCTGGAAACACCATATATTTT
-	TRBV19	TRBJ2-1	-	CASSSLISSYNEQFF	TGTGCCAGTAGTAGTCTGATTAGCTCCTACAATGAGCAGTTCTTC
-	TRBV30	TRBJ2-7	-	CAWSVRRGSSYEQYF	TGTGCCTGGAGTGTACGAAGGGGGAGCAGTTACGAGCAGTACTTC
once	TRBV3-1/TRBV3-2	TRBJ2-5	TRBD2	CASSPSGGPETQYF	TGTGCCAGCAGCCCGAGCGGGGGCCCAGAGACCCAGTACTTC
-	TRBV11-2	TRBJ2-1	TRBD2	CASSSPGVAGGASRNEQFF	TGTGCCAGCAGCTCCCCAGGGGTAGCGGGAGGCGCGAGTAGGAATGAGCAGTTCTTC
-	TRBV12-5	TRBJ1-1	TRBD1	CASEAGTGVGAEAFF	TGTGCTAGCGAAGCCGGGACAGGGGTAGGAGCTGAAGCTTTCTTT
-	TRBV5-6	TRBJ2-6	TRBD2	CASSLLAGSASGANVLTF	TGTGCCAGCAGCTTATTAGCGGGAAGCGCCTCTGGGGCCAACGTCCTGACTTTC
few	TRBV6-5	TRBJ2-7	-	CATQGGAPLRHEQYF	TGTGCCACTCAAGGGGGAGCGCCCTTAAGGCACGAGCAGTACTTC
-	TRBV7-3	TRBJ2-1	TRBD2	CASASRGGSLEQFF	TGTGCCAGCGCCTCTAGGGGCGGGAGCCTTGAGCAGTTCTTC
-	TRBV29-1	TRBJ2-7	TRBD1	CSAKPGQEKAYEQYF	TGCAGCGCGAAACCGGGACAGGAAAAGGCCTACGAGCAGTACTTC
-	TRBV4-2	TRBJ2-3	TRBD1	CASSRRQGVFADTQYF	TGTGCCAGCAGCCGCCGACAGGGCGTTTTTGCAGATACGCAGTATTTT
-	TRBV3-1/TRBV3-2	TRBJ1-2	-	CASSLYREGNYGYTF	TGTGCCAGCAGCCTATACAGGGAGGGTAACTATGGCTACACCTTC
-	TRBV29-1	TRBJ1-5	TRBD1	CSVLDRDHQPQHF	TGCAGCGTCCTCGACAGGGATCATCAGCCCCAGCATTTT
-	TRBV20-1	TRBJ1-2	TRBD1	CSAMTGNGYTF	TGCAGTGCAATGACAGGGAACGGCTACACCTTC
-	TRBV27	TRBJ1-1	-	CASIRETEAFF	TGTGCCAGCATTCGGGAAACTGAAGCTTTCTTT
-	TRBV3-1/TRBV3-2	TRBJ1-1	-	CASSETRVTEAFF	TGTGCCAGCAGCGAAACTAGGGTCACTGAAGCTTTCTTT
-	TRBV6-6	TRBJ2-2	-	CASSHLGGPAEGGELFF	TGTGCCAGCAGTCACCTTGGTGGACCTGCGGAGGGCGGGGAGCTGTTTTTT
-	TRBV7-2	TRBJ2-7	TRBD2	CASSLRGAHPYEQYF	TGTGCCAGCAGCCTGCGGGGGGCCCACCCCTACGAGCAGTACTTC
-	TRBV27	TRBJ2-3	-	CASSLGAVDTQYF	TGTGCCAGCAGTTTAGGGGCGGTCGATACGCAGTATTTT
-	TRBV14	TRBJ1-6	-	CASSVIGQLNSPLHF	TGTGCCAGCAGCGTAATCGGACAGCTAAATTCACCCCTCCACTTT